This T cell receptor (beta chain) comes out of a study of T cells after yellow fever vaccination. Overall study findings and caveats: Post-booster repertoires again held most primary-vaccination clones (about 96% CD4, roughly 88% CD8). A small proportion of clonotypes was detected in both the CD4 and CD8 compartments. The secondary response was weaker, and its peak arrived faster, on day 5 versus 15.

For this clonotype: Its cognate antigen is unknown.

TCRdb called the 5' RACE reads again in MiXCR, with one record for every CDR3 protein. The sample records just over 250,000 distinct CDR3 sequences, roughly 5% being singletons. The CDR3 has 15 amino acids. From germline, CDR1 is LGHDT and CDR2 YNNKEL (reference sequence). Germline trimming cut 4 bases from V and 5 bases from J; bases unmatched to any gene: 9. The TCR was taken from a man between 18 and 35 years old who received the YFV17D yellow fever vaccine. The source was CD4+ T cells sorted from PBMCs, collected on the day of the yellow fever booster vaccination. V gene TRBV3-1 combines with J gene TRBJ1-1; 8 positions match TRBD1. The chain's CDR3 is CASSPTRQGRTEAFF. The CDR3 DNA sequence: TGTGCCAGCAGCCCCACTCGACAGGGGAGGACTGAAGCTTTCTTT. Full variable domain (rest looked up from reference TRBV3-1 and TRBJ1-1): DTAVSQTPKYLVTQMGNDKSIKCEQNLGHDTMYWYKQDSKKFLKIMFSYNNKELIINETVPNRFSPKSPDKAHLNLHINSLELGDSAVYFCASSPTRQGRTEAFFGQGTRLTVV.